A selection of T cell receptor beta chains follows, all from one sample in a study of cytomegalovirus exposure and HLA in healthy donors. The table came from immunoSEQ multiplex PCR; TCRdb's copy has only in-frame clones and leaves some out. The profile shows roughly 250,000 clones, approximately 86% of them singletons. The sequencing sample was made of PBMCs. Every receptor here comes from a young woman in good health and CMV-seropositive. CDR3s include the opening cysteine and the closing phenylalanine or tryptophan. Fields, in order: V gene, J gene, clone size, D gene, CDR3 protein, CDR3 DNA. A D gene is named only where the DNA matches it firmly. Clone size is given for some rows only: seen once, a few or many times, or a class if the clone is expanded.

TRBV7-9	TRBJ2-3	.	TRBD2	CASSFGTSGRSDTQYF	TGTGCCAGCAGCTTTGGGACTAGCGGGAGGTCAGATACGCAGTATTTT
TRBV18	TRBJ1-3	once	.	CASSPPSRGNTIYF	TGTGCCAGCTCACCACCGAGTCGCGGAAACACCATATATTTT
TRBV29-1	TRBJ2-2	few	.	CSVEVQPTGELFF	TGCAGCGTTGAAGTACAACCCACCGGGGAGCTGTTTTTT
TRBV28	TRBJ2-6	.	.	CASRGRGGTGANVLTF	TGTGCCAGCAGGGGTAGGGGAGGCACTGGGGCCAACGTCCTGACTTTC
TRBV11-2	TRBJ1-1	.	TRBD1	CASSKQTGGWTEAFF	TGTGCCAGCAGCAAGCAGACAGGGGGCTGGACTGAAGCTTTCTTT
TRBV11-2	TRBJ1-4	few	.	CASSPRAATNEKLFF	TGTGCCAGCAGCCCCCGCGCGGCGACTAATGAAAAACTGTTTTTT
TRBV25-1	TRBJ1-1	.	TRBD1	CASSEEAGTGNVGTEAFF	TGTGCCAGCAGTGAAGAAGCCGGGACAGGGAATGTAGGCACTGAAGCTTTCTTT
TRBV5-1	TRBJ2-7	.	.	CASSLLAGETYEQYF	TGCGCCAGCAGCTTGTTAGCCGGGGAAACCTACGAGCAGTACTTC
TRBV6-5	TRBJ2-3	.	TRBD2	CASSQRLAEDTQYF	TGTGCCAGCAGTCAGCGACTAGCGGAAGATACGCAGTATTTT
TRBV7-9	TRBJ2-7	few	TRBD2	CASSLAMGEGHEQYF	TGTGCCAGCAGCTTAGCGATGGGGGAGGGCCACGAGCAGTACTTC
TRBV6-5	TRBJ2-7	.	TRBD1	CASSRDRGQAYEQYF	TGTGCCAGCAGCCGAGACAGGGGACAAGCCTACGAGCAGTACTTC
TRBV7-2	TRBJ2-3	.	.	CASSLPLGGDTDTQYF	TGTGCCAGCAGCTTGCCCCTGGGCGGGGACACAGATACGCAGTATTTT
TRBV6-1	TRBJ2-2	.	TRBD2	CASSEQTSGRVVAGELFF	TGTGCCAGCAGTGAACAGACTAGCGGGAGGGTCGTAGCCGGGGAGCTGTTTTTT
TRBV29-1	TRBJ2-5	.	TRBD2	CSALGEGRAQETQYF	TGCAGCGCCCTCGGGGAGGGGAGGGCTCAGGAGACCCAGTACTTC
TRBV2	TRBJ2-1	.	.	CASSGGLATNEQFF	TGTGCCAGCAGTGGGGGACTGGCAACTAATGAGCAGTTCTTC
TRBV18	TRBJ1-1	.	.	CASSPARDEAFF	TGTGCCAGCTCACCAGCCCGAGATGAAGCTTTCTTT
TRBV28	TRBJ2-3	.	TRBD2	CASSFGTSGTFTDTQYF	TGTGCCAGCAGTTTCGGGACTAGCGGAACCTTCACAGATACGCAGTATTTT
TRBV10-3	TRBJ2-1	.	.	CAITKGQSYNEQFF	TGTGCCATCACTAAAGGACAGAGCTACAATGAGCAGTTCTTC
TRBV27	TRBJ2-3	.	.	CASSLFWRQGTQYF	TGTGCCAGCAGTTTATTCTGGCGGCAGGGTACGCAGTATTTT
TRBV29-1	TRBJ2-3	.	TRBD2	CSVPSRGGATSTDTQYF	TGCAGCGTCCCCTCGCGGGGGGGGGCAACTAGCACAGATACGCAGTATTTT
TRBV6-5	TRBJ1-2	.	TRBD1	CASSRDRDIYGYTF	TGTGCCAGCAGCCGGGACAGGGATATCTATGGCTACACCTTC
TRBV27	TRBJ2-7	once	.	CASSSGLIYYEQYF	TGTGCCAGCAGTTCGGGACTGATTTACTACGAGCAGTACTTC
TRBV30	TRBJ2-7	few	.	CAWSATGIYEQYF	TGTGCCTGGAGTGCAACAGGGATCTACGAGCAGTACTTC
TRBV5-1	TRBJ1-5	.	.	CASSLGAGPGNQPQHF	TGCGCCAGCAGCTTGGGGGCAGGTCCGGGCAATCAGCCCCAGCATTTT
TRBV28	TRBJ2-5	.	.	CASSLLQETQYF	TGTGCCAGCAGTTTACTCCAAGAGACCCAGTACTTC
TRBV7-2	TRBJ2-1	.	TRBD2	CASSAASGRYSNEQFF	TGTGCCAGCAGCGCGGCTAGCGGGAGGTACTCCAATGAGCAGTTCTTC
TRBV5-1	TRBJ2-1	.	TRBD1	CASSQGQGNNEQFF	TGCGCCAGCAGCCAGGGACAGGGGAATAATGAGCAGTTCTTC
TRBV5-1	TRBJ2-7	.	TRBD2	CASSLFERGLAGEDYEQYF	TGCGCCAGCAGCTTGTTTGAGAGGGGACTAGCGGGAGAGGACTACGAGCAGTACTTC
TRBV15	TRBJ2-5	once	TRBD2	CATSSGGLAGPETQYF	TGTGCCACCAGCAGCGGGGGACTAGCGGGACCAGAGACCCAGTACTTC
TRBV5-4	TRBJ1-1	.	.	CASSLLSPNTEAFF	TGTGCCAGCAGCTTGCTCAGTCCGAACACTGAAGCTTTCTTT
TRBV6-1	TRBJ2-1	once	.	CASSGPGVANVYNEQFF	TGTGCCAGCAGTGGCCCGGGGGTAGCGAATGTCTACAATGAGCAGTTCTTC
TRBV6-4	TRBJ1-1	.	.	CASSGRVNTEAFF	TGTGCCAGCAGTGGGAGGGTTAACACTGAAGCTTTCTTT
TRBV7-6	TRBJ2-1	.	TRBD2	CASSFLIVREGNEQFF	TGTGCCAGCAGCTTTTTAATCGTGCGGGAGGGAAATGAGCAGTTCTTC
TRBV7-6	TRBJ2-7	.	.	CASSSDNWGWEQYF	TGTGCCAGCAGCTCCGATAATTGGGGCTGGGAGCAGTACTTC
TRBV6-5	TRBJ2-2	.	.	CASSRTAVVELFF	TGTGCCAGCAGTAGGACAGCAGTGGTGGAGCTGTTTTTT
TRBV19	TRBJ1-2	.	.	CASSIFGQIYYGYTF	TGTGCCAGTAGTATATTTGGGCAGATATACTATGGCTACACCTTC
TRBV7-6	TRBJ2-2	.	TRBD2	CASSLLPREVANTGELFF	TGTGCCAGCAGCTTACTACCGCGGGAGGTCGCGAACACCGGGGAGCTGTTTTTT
TRBV30	TRBJ1-2	.	TRBD1	CAWRLLGETGNGYTF	TGTGCCTGGCGACTTTTGGGGGAGACAGGGAATGGCTACACCTTC
TRBV11-2	TRBJ2-2	.	TRBD2	CASSFLSGRNTGELFF	TGTGCCAGCAGCTTCCTAAGCGGGAGGAACACCGGGGAGCTGTTTTTT
TRBV5-5	TRBJ2-7	.	TRBD1	CASSLGQGEYEQYF	TGTGCCAGCAGCTTGGGACAGGGGGAATACGAGCAGTACTTC
TRBV11-3	TRBJ2-7	.	.	CASSSHRQRTSYEQYF	TGTGCCAGCAGCTCGCACCGTCAGCGTACCTCCTACGAGCAGTACTTC
TRBV27	TRBJ2-7	.	TRBD2	CASSFRLAEHYEQYF	TGTGCCAGCAGTTTCCGACTAGCGGAACACTACGAGCAGTACTTC
TRBV6-1	TRBJ2-7	once	TRBD1	CASRVSQGAYEQYF	TGTGCCAGCAGGGTCTCACAGGGGGCCTACGAGCAGTACTTC
TRBV20-1	TRBJ1-2	.	.	CSARDFPYTF	TGCAGTGCTAGAGATTTTCCGTACACCTTC
TRBV4-1	TRBJ2-7	few	TRBD2	CASSQVWTSGAYEQYF	TGCGCCAGCAGCCAAGTTTGGACTAGCGGGGCCTACGAGCAGTACTTC
TRBV10-3	TRBJ2-5	.	TRBD1	CAISDEARGRPWAQYF	TGTGCCATCAGTGATGAGGCCAGGGGGCGTCCGTGGGCCCAGTACTTC
TRBV12-1	TRBJ1-2	.	.	CASSFARGRRYGYTF	TGTGCCAGCAGCTTTGCGCGGGGAAGGCGCTATGGCTACACCTTC
TRBV11-2	TRBJ1-1	.	.	CASSSMQGRTEAFF	TGTGCCAGCAGTAGTATGCAGGGCCGGACTGAAGCTTTCTTT
TRBV18	TRBJ2-3	.	.	CASSPLSGDTQYF	TGTGCCAGCTCACCACTATCCGGAGATACGCAGTATTTT
TRBV5-6	TRBJ1-5	.	TRBD1	CASSSYAGGSNQPQHF	TGTGCCAGCAGCTCATACGCAGGGGGAAGCAATCAGCCCCAGCATTTT
TRBV28	TRBJ1-4	.	TRBD1	CASSIQGFNEKLFF	TGTGCCAGCAGTATACAGGGGTTTAACGAAAAACTGTTTTTT
TRBV19	TRBJ1-1	.	.	CASSLQDRVNTEAFF	TGTGCCAGTAGTCTTCAAGACAGAGTGAACACTGAAGCTTTCTTT
TRBV27	TRBJ2-7	.	.	CASLPGGLNFYEQYF	TGTGCCAGCCTGCCCGGGGGTCTGAATTTTTACGAGCAGTACTTC
TRBV5-1	TRBJ1-5	.	.	CASSWTAGGGNQPQHF	TGCGCCAGCAGCTGGACGGCGGGAGGAGGGAATCAGCCCCAGCATTTT
TRBV30	TRBJ2-7	.	TRBD1	CAWSDPPGTALYEQYF	TGTGCCTGGAGTGATCCCCCGGGGACAGCCCTCTACGAGCAGTACTTC
TRBV28	TRBJ2-2	.	.	CASGTTGWNTGELFF	TGTGCCAGCGGCACGACGGGGTGGAACACCGGGGAGCTGTTTTTT
TRBV27	TRBJ2-1	.	TRBD1	CASSLGQGRYNEQFF	TGTGCCAGCAGTTTAGGACAGGGCCGCTACAATGAGCAGTTCTTC